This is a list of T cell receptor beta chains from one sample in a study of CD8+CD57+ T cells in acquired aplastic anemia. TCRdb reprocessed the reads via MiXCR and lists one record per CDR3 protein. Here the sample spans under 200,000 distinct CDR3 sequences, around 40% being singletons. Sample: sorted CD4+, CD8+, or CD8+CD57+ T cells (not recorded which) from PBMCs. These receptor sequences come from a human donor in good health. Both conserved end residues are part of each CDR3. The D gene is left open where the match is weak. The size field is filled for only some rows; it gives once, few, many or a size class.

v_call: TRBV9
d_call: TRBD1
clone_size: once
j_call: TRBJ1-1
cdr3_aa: CASSVDPPGQLNTEAFF
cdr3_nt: TGTGCCAGCAGCGTAGATCCACCGGGACAGTTGAACACTGAAGCTTTCTTT

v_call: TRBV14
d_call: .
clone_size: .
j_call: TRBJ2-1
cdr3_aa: CASSQGPPFSGAPNEQFF
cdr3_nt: TGTGCCAGCAGCCAAGGACCCCCTTTTTCGGGGGCTCCCAATGAGCAGTTCTTC

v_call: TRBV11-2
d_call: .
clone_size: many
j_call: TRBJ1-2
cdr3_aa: CASSLGGSGYTF
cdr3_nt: TGTGCCAGCAGCTTAGGAGGGAGCGGCTACACCTTC

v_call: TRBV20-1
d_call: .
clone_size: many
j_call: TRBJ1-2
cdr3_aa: CSAYTVGASGYGYTF
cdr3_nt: TGCAGTGCCTACACGGTTGGGGCTTCAGGCTATGGCTACACCTTC

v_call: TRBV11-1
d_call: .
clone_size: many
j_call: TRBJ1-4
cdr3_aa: CASSLATVTNEKLFF
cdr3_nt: TGTGCCAGCAGCTTAGCGACAGTAACTAATGAAAAACTGTTTTTT

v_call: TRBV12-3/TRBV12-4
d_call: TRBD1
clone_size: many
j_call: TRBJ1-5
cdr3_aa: CASRTRGPGSNQPQHF
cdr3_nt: TGTGCCAGCAGGACCAGGGGGCCTGGGAGCAATCAGCCCCAGCATTTT

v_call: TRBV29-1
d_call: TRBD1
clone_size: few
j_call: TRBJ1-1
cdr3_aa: CSVGGVGTEDLGTEAFF
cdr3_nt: TGCAGCGTTGGCGGGGTAGGGACAGAAGACTTGGGAACTGAAGCTTTCTTT

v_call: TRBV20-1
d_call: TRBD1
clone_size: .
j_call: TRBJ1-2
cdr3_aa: CSARATITGGPYGYTF
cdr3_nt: TGCAGTGCTAGAGCGACAATCACAGGGGGCCCCTATGGCTACACCTTC

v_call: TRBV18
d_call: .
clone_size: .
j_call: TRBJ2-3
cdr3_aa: CASSPYREGTQYF
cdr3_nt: TGTGCCAGCTCACCTTACAGGGAGGGTACGCAGTATTTT

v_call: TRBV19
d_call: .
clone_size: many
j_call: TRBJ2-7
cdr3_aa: CASSTREHSYGQYF
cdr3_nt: TGTGCCAGTAGTACACGGGAACACTCCTACGGGCAGTACTTC

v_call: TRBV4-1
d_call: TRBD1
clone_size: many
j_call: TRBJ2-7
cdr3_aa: CASSQDDFQGARYEQYF
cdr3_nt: TGCGCCAGCAGCCAAGATGATTTTCAGGGGGCGCGGTACGAGCAGTACTTC

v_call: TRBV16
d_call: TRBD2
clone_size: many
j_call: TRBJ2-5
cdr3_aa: CASSQSILAGETQYF
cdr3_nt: TGTGCCAGCAGCCAATCGATATTAGCGGGAGAGACCCAGTACTTC

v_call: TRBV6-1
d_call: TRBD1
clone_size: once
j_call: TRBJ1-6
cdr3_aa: CASGQGHSPLHF
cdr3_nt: TGTGCCAGCGGACAGGGCCATTCACCCCTCCACTTT

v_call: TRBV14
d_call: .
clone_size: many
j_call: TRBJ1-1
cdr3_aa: CASSQGVGTFGAEAFF
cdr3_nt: TGTGCCAGCAGCCAAGGGGTGGGGACCTTTGGCGCTGAAGCTTTCTTT

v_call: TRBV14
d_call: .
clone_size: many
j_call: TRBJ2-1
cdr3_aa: CASSPQGRGRFNEQFF
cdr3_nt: TGTGCCAGCAGCCCCCAAGGTAGGGGGAGATTCAATGAGCAGTTCTTC

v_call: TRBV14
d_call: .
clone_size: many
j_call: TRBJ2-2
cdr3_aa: CASSQLANTGELFF
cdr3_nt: TGTGCCAGCAGCCAATTAGCGAACACCGGGGAGCTGTTTTTT

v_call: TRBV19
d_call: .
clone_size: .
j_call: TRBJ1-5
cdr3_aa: CASSGRGQPQHF
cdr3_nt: TGTGCCAGTAGCGGCAGGGGTCAGCCCCAGCATTTT

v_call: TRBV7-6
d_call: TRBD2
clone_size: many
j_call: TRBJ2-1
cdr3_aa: CASKGLASLNEQFF
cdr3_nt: TGTGCCAGCAAGGGACTAGCATCCCTCAATGAGCAGTTCTTC

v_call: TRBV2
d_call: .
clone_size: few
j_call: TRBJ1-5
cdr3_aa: CASRQSNQPQHF
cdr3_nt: TGTGCCAGCAGACAAAGCAATCAGCCCCAGCATTTT

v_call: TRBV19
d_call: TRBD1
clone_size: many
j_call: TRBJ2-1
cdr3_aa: CASSNPETGDYNEQFF
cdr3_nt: TGTGCCAGTAGTAACCCCGAGACAGGGGACTACAATGAGCAGTTCTTC

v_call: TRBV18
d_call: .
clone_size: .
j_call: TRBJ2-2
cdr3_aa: CASLPGLTGELFF
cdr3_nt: TGTGCCAGCTTACCGGGACTTACCGGGGAGCTGTTTTTT

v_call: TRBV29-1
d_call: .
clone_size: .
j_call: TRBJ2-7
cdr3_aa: CSVAGAVCEQYF
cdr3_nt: TGCAGCGTTGCGGGGGCGGTCTGCGAGCAGTACTTC

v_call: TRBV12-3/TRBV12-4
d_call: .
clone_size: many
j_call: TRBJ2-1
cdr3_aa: CASGGYPDNEQFF
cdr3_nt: TGTGCCAGCGGGGGATATCCCGACAATGAGCAGTTCTTC

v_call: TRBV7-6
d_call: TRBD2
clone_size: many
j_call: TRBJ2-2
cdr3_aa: CVSGANTGELFF
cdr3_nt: TGTGTTAGCGGGGCAAACACCGGGGAGCTGTTTTTT

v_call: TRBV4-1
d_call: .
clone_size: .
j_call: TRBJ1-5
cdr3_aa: CASSLPGHPQNSNQPQHF
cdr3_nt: TGCGCCAGCAGCCTACCGGGACACCCTCAAAATAGCAATCAGCCCCAGCATTTT

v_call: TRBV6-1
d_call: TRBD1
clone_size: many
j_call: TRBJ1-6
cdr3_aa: CASSDPGTVNSYNSPLHF
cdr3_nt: TGTGCCAGCAGTGATCCCGGGACAGTGAACTCCTATAATTCACCCCTCCACTTT

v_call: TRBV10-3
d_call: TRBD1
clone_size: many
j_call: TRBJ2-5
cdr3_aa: CAISEPGGSETQYF
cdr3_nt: TGTGCCATCAGCGAGCCAGGGGGCTCAGAGACCCAGTACTTC

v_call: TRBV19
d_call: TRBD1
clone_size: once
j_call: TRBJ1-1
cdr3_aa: CASSITTGEGNTEAFF
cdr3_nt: TGTGCCAGTAGTATAACGACAGGGGAGGGGAACACTGAAGCTTTCTTT

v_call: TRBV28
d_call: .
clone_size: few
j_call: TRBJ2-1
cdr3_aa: CASSKGGSRNEQFF
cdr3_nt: TGTGCCAGCAGCAAGGGGGGGTCGAGGAATGAGCAGTTCTTC

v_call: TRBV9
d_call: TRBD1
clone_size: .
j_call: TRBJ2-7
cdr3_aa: CASSVLEGQGVYEQYF
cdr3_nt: TGTGCCAGCAGCGTATTGGAGGGACAGGGAGTATACGAGCAGTACTTC

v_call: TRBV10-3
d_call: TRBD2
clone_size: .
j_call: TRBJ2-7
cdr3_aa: CAISELGGSSYEQYF
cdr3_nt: TGTGCCATCAGTGAGTTGGGCGGGAGCTCCTACGAGCAGTACTTC

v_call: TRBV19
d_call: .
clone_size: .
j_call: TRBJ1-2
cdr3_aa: CASRSREANYGYTF
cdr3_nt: TGTGCCAGCCGGAGCAGGGAGGCGAACTATGGCTACACCTTC

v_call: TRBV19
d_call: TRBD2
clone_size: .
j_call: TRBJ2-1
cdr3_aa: CASSPLAGGPVEQFF
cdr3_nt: TGTGCCAGTAGTCCACTAGCGGGAGGGCCGGTTGAGCAGTTCTTC

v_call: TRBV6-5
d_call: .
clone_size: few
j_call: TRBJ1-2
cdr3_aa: CASSYSGTELMRFGYTF
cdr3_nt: TGTGCCAGCAGTTACTCGGGGACGGAGCTTATGAGGTTTGGCTACACCTTC

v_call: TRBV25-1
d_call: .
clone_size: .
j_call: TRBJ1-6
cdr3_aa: CASRTANSPLHF
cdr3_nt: TGTGCCAGCAGGACAGCCAATTCACCCCTCCACTTT

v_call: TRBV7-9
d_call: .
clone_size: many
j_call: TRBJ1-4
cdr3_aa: CASSLDSGRNEKLFF
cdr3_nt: TGTGCCAGCAGCTTAGATTCGGGCAGGAATGAAAAACTGTTTTTT

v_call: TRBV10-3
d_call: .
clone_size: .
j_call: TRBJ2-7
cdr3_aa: CAISGRQDSYEQYF
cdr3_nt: TGTGCCATCAGTGGACGGCAGGACAGTTACGAGCAGTACTTC

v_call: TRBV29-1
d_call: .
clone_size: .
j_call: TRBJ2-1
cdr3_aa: CSVGGKVGGADYNEQFF
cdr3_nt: TGCAGCGTTGGAGGCAAAGTGGGGGGGGCGGACTACAATGAGCAGTTCTTC

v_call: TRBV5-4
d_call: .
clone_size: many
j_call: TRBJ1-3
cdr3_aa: CASSWSTDSPGNTIYF
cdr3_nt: TGTGCCAGCAGCTGGTCAACCGACAGTCCTGGAAACACCATATATTTT

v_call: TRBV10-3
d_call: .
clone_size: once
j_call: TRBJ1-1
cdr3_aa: CASSFQGWNTEAFF
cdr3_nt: TGTGCCAGCAGTTTTCAGGGTTGGAACACTGAAGCTTTCTTT

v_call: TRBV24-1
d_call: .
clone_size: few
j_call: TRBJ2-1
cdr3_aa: CATSDLKNNEQFF
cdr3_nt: TGTGCCACCAGTGATTTGAAAAACAATGAGCAGTTCTTC

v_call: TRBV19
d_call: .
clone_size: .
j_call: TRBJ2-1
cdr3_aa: CASSSQYNEQFF
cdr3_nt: TGTGCCAGTAGTAGCCAGTACAATGAGCAGTTCTTC

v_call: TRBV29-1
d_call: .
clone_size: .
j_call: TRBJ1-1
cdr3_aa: CSVEVSSGAFF
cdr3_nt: TGCAGCGTTGAAGTGTCTTCGGGCGCTTTCTTT

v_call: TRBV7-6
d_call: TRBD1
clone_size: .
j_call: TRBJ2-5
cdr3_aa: CASSSGTGKETQYF
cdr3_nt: TGTGCCAGCAGCTCCGGGACAGGGAAAGAGACCCAGTACTTC

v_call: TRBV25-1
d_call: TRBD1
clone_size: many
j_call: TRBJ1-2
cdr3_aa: CASLSGTGVHGYTF
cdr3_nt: TGTGCCAGTCTATCCGGGACAGGGGTTCATGGCTACACCTTC

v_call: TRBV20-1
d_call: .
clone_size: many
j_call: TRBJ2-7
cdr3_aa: CSAPPVQDF
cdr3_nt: TGCAGTGCTCCCCCTGTTCAGGACTTC

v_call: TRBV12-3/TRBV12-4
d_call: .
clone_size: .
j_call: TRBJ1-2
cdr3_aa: CASSSTWGAGRVDYGYTF
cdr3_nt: TGTGCCAGCAGTTCAACGTGGGGGGCGGGCCGGGTTGACTATGGCTACACCTTC

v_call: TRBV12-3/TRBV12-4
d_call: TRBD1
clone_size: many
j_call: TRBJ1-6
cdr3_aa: CASSFADRENSPLHF
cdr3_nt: TGTGCCAGCAGTTTTGCGGACAGGGAGAATTCACCCCTCCACTTT

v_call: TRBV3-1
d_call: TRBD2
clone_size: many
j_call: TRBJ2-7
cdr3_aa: CASSPSGGAAYEQYF
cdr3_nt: TGTGCCAGCAGCCCTAGCGGGGGGGCCGCCTACGAGCAGTACTTC

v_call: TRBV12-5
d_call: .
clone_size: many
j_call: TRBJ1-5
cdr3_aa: CASGHSASNQPQHF
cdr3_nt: TGTGCTAGTGGTCATTCAGCTAGCAATCAGCCCCAGCATTTT

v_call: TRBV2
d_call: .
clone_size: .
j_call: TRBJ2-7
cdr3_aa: CASIQNAYEQYF
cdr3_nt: TGTGCCAGCATCCAGAATGCCTACGAGCAGTACTTC

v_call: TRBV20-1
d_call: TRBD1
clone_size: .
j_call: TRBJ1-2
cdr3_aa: CSARPGTGGVYGYTF
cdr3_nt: TGCAGTGCTAGGCCCGGGACAGGGGGTGTCTATGGCTACACCTTC

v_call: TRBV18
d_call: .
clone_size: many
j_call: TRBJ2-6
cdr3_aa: CASSPQGSGANVLTF
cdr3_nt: TGTGCCAGCTCACCACAGGGGTCTGGGGCCAACGTCCTGACTTTC

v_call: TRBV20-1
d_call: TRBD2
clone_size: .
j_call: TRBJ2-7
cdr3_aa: CSAGSGKGYDEQYF
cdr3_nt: TGCAGTGCTGGCAGCGGGAAAGGGTACGACGAGCAGTACTTC

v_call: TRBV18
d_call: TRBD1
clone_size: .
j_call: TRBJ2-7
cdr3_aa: CASSPPGAGGLSEQYF
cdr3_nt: TGTGCCAGCTCACCACCGGGCGCAGGGGGCTTGTCCGAGCAGTACTTC